This T cell receptor beta chain originates from a study of blood T cell repertoires in COVID-19. The method was immunoSEQ multiplex PCR; TCRdb's version includes in-frame clones alone and lacks a portion of them. The sample shows approximately 90,000 clones, 87% of them seen only once. Per germline, CDR1 SGHAT and CDR2 FQNNGV. Trimming shortened V by 5 bases and J by 0 bases, and 14 bases separated the two germline ends. The CDR3 runs 16 residues. The TCR sequence derives from a woman older than 75 with acute or convalescent COVID-19. The rearrangement links TRBV11-2 to TRBJ2-4; tentatively, D is TRBD1 (5 bases). The sequencing input was peripheral blood. The CDR3 DNA reads TGTGCCAGCAGCCTTACGCACAGGCTAGCCAAAAACATTCAGTACTTC. Residues: CASSLTHRLAKNIQYF.